This T cell receptor (beta chain) originates from a study of blood T cells in healthy people across ages. Study-wide findings and caveats: Changes in expanded clonotypes were possibly confounded, as the CMV status of donors was unknown. Versus aged donors, long-lived donors had higher diversity and more naive CD4+ cells.

On this clonotype itself: Its antigen is unknown. This clone may be a read error of a much larger clone one base away.

Together with a sample-barcoded 5' primer, a J-beta primer mix was included in a second PCR lasting about 7 to 11 cycles. Each TCR beta cDNA got a 12-nucleotide random molecular identifier. TCRdb reanalysed the 5' RACE reads using MiXCR and keeps one entry per CDR3 protein. This sample has over 500,000 distinct CDR3 sequences; under 65% occur once, and the top ten carry roughly 12%. Germline CDR1 reads LNHDA; CDR2 reads SQIVND (reference sequence). V was trimmed by 4 bases and J by 8 bases, leaving 17 bases between them. The CDR3 loop spans 15 amino acids. The source of this sequence is a woman of 80 years or more in good health. V and J are TRBV19 and TRBJ1-4; D gene ambiguous. Sample: blood. The DNA for the CDR3 is TGTGCCAGTAGTAGTCCCCTAGGCCTCGTGGAAAAACTGTTTTTT. Translation gives CASSSPLGLVEKLFF.